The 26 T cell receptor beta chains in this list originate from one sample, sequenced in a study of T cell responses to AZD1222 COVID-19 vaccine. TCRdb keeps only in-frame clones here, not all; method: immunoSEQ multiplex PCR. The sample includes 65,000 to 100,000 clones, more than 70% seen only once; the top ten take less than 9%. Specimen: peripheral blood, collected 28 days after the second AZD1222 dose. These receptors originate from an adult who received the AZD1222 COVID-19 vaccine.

CDR3: CASSLDSRERYGEQFF. The CDR3 DNA sequence: TGTGCCAGCAGCTTAGATTCGCGGGAGCGGTATGGTGAGCAGTTCTTC. This chain connects TRBV11-2 to TRBJ2-1, with 7 bases aligning to TRBD2. The CDR3 covers 16 residues. V shed 0 bases and J 9 bases; nucleotides not matched to a gene: 11. CDR1 and CDR2 (germline): SGHAT, FQNNGV.

The CDR3 sequence: CASSPRQHSNQPQHF. The CDR3, as DNA: TGTGCCAGCAGCCCGCGGCAGCATAGCAATCAGCCCCAGCATTTT. V usage is TRBV21-1 and J usage is TRBJ1-5. TRBV21-1 is a pseudogene locus. This CDR3 contains 15 residues.

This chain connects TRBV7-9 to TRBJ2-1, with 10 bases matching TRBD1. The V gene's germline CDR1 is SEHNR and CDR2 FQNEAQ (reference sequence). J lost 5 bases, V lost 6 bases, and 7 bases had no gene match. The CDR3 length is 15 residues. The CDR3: CASSPRTGGDNEQFF. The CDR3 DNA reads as TGTGCCAGCAGTCCCAGGACAGGGGGTGACAATGAGCAGTTCTTC.

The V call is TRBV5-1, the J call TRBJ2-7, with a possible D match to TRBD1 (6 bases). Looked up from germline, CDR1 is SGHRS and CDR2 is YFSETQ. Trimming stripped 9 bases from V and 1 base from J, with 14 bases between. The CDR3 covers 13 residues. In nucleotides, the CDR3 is TGCGCCACCAGACAGGCCGGTTCCTACGAGCAGTACTTC. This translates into CATRQAGSYEQYF.

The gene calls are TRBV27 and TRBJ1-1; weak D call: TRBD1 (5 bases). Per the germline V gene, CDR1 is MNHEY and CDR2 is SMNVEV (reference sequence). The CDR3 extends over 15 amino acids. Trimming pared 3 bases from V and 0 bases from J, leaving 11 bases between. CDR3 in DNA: TGTGCCAGCAGTTTGGAGGCAGGGTTGAACACTGAAGCTTTCTTT. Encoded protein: CASSLEAGLNTEAFF.

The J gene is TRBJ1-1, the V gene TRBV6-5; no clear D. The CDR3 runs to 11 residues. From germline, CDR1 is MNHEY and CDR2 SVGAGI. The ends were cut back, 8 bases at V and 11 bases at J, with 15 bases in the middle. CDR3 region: CASREHVGAFF. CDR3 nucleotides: TGTGCCAGCCGCGAGCATGTTGGGGCTTTCTTT.

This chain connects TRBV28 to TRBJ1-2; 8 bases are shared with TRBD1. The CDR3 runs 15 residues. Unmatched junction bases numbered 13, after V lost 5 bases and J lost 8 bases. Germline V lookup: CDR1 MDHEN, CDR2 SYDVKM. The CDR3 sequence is CASSLPFQGAGGYTF. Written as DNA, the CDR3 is TGTGCCAGCAGTCTCCCGTTTCAGGGGGCAGGGGGCTACACCTTC.

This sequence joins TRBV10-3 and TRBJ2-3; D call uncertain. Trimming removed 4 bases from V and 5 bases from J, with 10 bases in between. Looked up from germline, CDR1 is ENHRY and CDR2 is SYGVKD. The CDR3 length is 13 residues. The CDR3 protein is CAISVGALDTQYF. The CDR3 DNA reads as TGTGCCATCAGTGTTGGAGCCCTAGATACGCAGTATTTT.

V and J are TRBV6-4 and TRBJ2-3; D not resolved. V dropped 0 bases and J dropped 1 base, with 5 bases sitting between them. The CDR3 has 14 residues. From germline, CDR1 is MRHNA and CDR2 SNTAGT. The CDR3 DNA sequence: TGTGCCAGCAGTGACTCCCACCGCACAGATACGCAGTATTTT. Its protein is CASSDSHRTDTQYF.

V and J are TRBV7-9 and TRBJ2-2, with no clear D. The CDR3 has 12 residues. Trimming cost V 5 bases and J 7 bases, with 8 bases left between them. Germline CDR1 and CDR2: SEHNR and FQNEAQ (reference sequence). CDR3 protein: CASSLEIGELFF. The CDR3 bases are TGTGCCAGCAGCCTAGAAATCGGGGAGCTGTTTTTT.

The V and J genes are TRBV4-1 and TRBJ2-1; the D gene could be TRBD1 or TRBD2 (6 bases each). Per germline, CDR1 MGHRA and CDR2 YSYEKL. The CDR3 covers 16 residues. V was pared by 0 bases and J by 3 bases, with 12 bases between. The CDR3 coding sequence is TGCGCCAGCAGCCAAGAAGCAGGGGAGGTCTACAATGAGCAGTTCTTC. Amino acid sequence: CASSQEAGEVYNEQFF.

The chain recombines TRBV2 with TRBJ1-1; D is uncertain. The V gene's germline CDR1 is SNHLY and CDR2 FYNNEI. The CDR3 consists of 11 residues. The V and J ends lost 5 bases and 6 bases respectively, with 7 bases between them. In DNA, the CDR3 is TGTGCCAGCAGTCGGGGATCTGAAGCTTTCTTT. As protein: CASSRGSEAFF. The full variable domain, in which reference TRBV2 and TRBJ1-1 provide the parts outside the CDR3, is EPEVTQTPSHQVTQMGQEVILRCVPISNHLYFYWYRQILGQKVEFLVSFYNNEISEKSEIFDDQFSVERPDGSNFTLKIRSTKLEDSAMYFCASSRGSEAFFGQGTRLTVV.

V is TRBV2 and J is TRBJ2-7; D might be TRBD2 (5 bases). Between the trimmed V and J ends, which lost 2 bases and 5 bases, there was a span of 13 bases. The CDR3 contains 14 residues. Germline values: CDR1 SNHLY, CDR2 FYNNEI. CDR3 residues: CASSENSSRDEQYF. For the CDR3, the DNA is TGTGCCAGCAGTGAAAATTCTAGCCGGGACGAGCAGTACTTC.

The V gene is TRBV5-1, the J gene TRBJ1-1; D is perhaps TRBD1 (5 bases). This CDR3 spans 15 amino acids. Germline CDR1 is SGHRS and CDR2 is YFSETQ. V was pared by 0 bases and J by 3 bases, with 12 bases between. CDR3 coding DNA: TGCGCCAGCAGCTTGGTGGCCTCGGGGGACACTGAAGCTTTCTTT. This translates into CASSLVASGDTEAFF.

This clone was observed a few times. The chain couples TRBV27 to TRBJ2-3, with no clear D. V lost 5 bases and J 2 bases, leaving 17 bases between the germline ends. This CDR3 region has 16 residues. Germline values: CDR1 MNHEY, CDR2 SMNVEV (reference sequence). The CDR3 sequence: CASSPPPGLITDTQYF. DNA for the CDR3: TGTGCCAGCAGTCCCCCGCCTGGGCTGATCACAGATACGCAGTATTTT.

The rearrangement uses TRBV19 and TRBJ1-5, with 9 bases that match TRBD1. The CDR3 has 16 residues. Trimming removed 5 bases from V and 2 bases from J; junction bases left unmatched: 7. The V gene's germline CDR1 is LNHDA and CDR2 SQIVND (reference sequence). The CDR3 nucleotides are TGTGCCAGTAGTGATGGGACAGGGTATGGCAATCAGCCCCAGCATTTT. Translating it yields CASSDGTGYGNQPQHF.

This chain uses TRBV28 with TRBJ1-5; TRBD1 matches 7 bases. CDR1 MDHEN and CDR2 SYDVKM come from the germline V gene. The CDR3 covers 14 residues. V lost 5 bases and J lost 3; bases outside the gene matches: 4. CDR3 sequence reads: CASSEQGFNQPQHF. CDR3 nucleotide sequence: TGTGCCAGCAGTGAACAGGGGTTCAATCAGCCCCAGCATTTT.

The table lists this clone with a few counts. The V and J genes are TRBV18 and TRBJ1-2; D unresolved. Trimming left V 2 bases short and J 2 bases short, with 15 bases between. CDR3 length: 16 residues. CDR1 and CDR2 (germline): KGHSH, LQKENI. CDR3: CASSPRAGAENYGYTF. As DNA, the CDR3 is TGTGCCAGCTCACCAAGGGCAGGCGCTGAAAACTATGGCTACACCTTC.

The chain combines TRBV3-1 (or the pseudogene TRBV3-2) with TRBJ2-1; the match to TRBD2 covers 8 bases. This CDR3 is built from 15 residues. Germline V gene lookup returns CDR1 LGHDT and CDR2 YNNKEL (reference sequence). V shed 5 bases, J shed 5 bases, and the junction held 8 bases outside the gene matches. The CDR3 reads CASSRAGEVHNEQFF. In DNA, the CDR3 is TGTGCCAGCAGCAGAGCGGGAGAGGTTCACAATGAGCAGTTCTTC.

CDR3 sequence: CASSYPFPRGGDTEAFF. For the CDR3, the DNA is TGTGCCAGCAGTTATCCATTTCCACGGGGAGGAGACACTGAAGCTTTCTTT. The chain links TRBV6-2 or TRBV6-3 to TRBJ1-1; no reliable D call. Deletions cut 3 bases from V and 3 bases from J, with 20 bases between. CDR3 length: 17 amino acids. Germline V lookup: CDR1 MNHEY, CDR2 SVGEGT.

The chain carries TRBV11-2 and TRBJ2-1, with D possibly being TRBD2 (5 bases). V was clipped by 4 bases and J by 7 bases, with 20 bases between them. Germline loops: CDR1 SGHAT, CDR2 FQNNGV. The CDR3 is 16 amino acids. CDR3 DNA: TGTGCCAGCAGCTCCCGCACGGGAAGGAGAGGAAATGAGCAGTTCTTC. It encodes CASSSRTGRRGNEQFF.

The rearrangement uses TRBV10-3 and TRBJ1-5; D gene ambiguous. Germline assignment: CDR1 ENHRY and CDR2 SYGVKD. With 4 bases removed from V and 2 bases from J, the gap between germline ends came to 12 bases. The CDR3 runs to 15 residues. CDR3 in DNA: TGTGCCATCAGTGCCAACAGTGGGGGCAATCAGCCCCAGCATTTT. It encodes CAISANSGGNQPQHF.

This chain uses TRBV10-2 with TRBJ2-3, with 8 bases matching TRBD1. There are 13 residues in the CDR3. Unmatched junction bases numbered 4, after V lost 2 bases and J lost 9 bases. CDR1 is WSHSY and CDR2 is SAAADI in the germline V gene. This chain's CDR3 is CASSEGDRRTQYF. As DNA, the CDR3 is TGCGCCAGCAGTGAGGGGGACAGGAGAACGCAGTATTTT.

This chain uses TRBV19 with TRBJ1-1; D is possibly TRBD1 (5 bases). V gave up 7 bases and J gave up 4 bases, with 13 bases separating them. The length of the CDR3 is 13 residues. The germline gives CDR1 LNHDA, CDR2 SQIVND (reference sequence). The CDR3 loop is CASTPRQSTEAFF. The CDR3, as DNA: TGTGCCAGTACCCCCCGACAGTCCACTGAAGCTTTCTTT. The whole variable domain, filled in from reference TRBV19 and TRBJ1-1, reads DGGITQSPKYLFRKEGQNVTLSCEQNLNHDAMYWYRQDPGQGLRLIYYSQIVNDFQKGDIAEGYSVSREKKESFPLTVTSAQKNPTAFYLCASTPRQSTEAFFGQGTRLTVV.

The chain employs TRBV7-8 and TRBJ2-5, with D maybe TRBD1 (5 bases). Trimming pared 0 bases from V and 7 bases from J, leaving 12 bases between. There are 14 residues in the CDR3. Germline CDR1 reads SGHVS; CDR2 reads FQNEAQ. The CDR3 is CASSLAGRERTQYF. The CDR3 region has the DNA TGTGCCAGCAGCTTAGCGGGCAGGGAAAGGACCCAGTACTTC.

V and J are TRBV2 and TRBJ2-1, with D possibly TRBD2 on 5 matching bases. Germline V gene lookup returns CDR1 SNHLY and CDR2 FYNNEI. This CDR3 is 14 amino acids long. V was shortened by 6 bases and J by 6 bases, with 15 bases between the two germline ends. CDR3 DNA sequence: TGTGCCAGCAGGCCGACATCAGCGGCCAATGAGCAGTTCTTC. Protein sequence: CASRPTSAANEQFF.